This T cell receptor beta chain was sequenced in a study of T-cell reconstitution after alpha-beta-depleted transplantation in children. The authors prepared the TCRbeta library with unique molecular identifiers. TCRdb recomputed calls from the PCR reads with MiXCR, one row per CDR3 protein. The sample yields 190,000 or so distinct CDR3 sequences, approximately 6.8% seen once. This clonotype was counted many times. V lost 4 bases and J 5 bases, leaving 6 bases between the germline ends. Germline V lookup: CDR1 SNHLY, CDR2 FYNNEI. The CDR3 extends over 11 amino acids. The sequence derives from a girl under three years old with combined immunodeficiency, due to receive a stem cell transplant. This chain connects TRBV2 to TRBJ2-7, with D unresolved. Sequencing used PBMCs, obtained before TCRalphabeta/CD19-depleted stem cell transplant. For the CDR3, the DNA is TGTGCCAGCAGTGTAGGCGACGAGCAGTACTTC. Encoded protein: CASSVGDEQYF.